This T cell receptor (beta chain) came from a study of early stage breast cancer tumors. Across the study: Most of the 16 invasive tumors were ER+, PR+ and HER2-. Each sample averaged approximately 10-fold read coverage.

Germline V lookup: CDR1 SGHTA, CDR2 FQGNSA. The ends were cut back, 1 base at V and 5 bases at J, with 11 bases in the middle. This CDR3 comprises 14 residues. Some clones are missing from TCRdb's copy, which holds only in-frame ones; the method was immunoSEQ multiplex PCR. The table lists over 11,000 clones, 79% of them singletons, with 6% to 9.5% in the top ten. The sample was normal breast tissue next to the tumor. The chain joins TRBV7-2 to TRBJ2-5, with a possible D match to TRBD1 (6 bases). This clonotype was sampled from a person between 45 and 65 years old with breast cancer. The CDR3 protein is CASSLVPGDETQYF. As DNA, the CDR3 is TGTGCCAGCAGCTTAGTCCCAGGGGATGAGACCCAGTACTTC.